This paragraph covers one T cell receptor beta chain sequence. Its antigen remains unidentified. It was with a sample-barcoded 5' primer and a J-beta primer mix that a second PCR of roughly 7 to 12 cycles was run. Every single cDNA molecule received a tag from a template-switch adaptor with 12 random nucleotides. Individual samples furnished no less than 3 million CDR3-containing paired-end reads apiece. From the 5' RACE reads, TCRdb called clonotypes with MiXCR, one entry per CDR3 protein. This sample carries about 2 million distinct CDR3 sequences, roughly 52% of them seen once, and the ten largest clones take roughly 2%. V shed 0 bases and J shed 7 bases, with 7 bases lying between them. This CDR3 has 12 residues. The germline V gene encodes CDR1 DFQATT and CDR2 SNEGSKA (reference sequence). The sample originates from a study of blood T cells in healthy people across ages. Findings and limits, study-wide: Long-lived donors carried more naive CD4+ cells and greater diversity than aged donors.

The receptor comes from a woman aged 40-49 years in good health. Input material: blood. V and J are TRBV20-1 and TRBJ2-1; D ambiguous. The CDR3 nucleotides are TGCAGTGCTAGAGATTGGGATAATGAGCAGTTCTTC. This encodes CSARDWDNEQFF.